The TCR beta chain described here comes from a study of blood T cell repertoires in COVID-19. As for the study in general: Nucleic acid was either cDNA or gDNA, and it came from T cells, B-cell-depleted T cells, or PBMCs.

Adults between roughly 18 and 95 years of age took part from 24 US areas. In the source study's methods: Estimation of nucleated cell counts was performed using reference gene primer amplification. TCRdb's copy holds only in-frame clones and misses some; the assay was immunoSEQ multiplex PCR. V, J and clone size were drawn from that table, and D and trimming were deduced from the DNA. The sample lists 60,000 to 80,000 clones, 65% to 85% occurring once. CDR3 size: 14 residues. Germline values: CDR1 SGHVS, CDR2 FQNEAQ. Trimming took 1 base from V and 5 from J, leaving 11 bases between them. The sequenced sample consisted of PBMCs or T cells enriched from blood (not recorded which). The receptor's source is a woman in her thirties or forties with acute COVID-19. This sequence joins TRBV7-8 and TRBJ2-5, with D tentatively TRBD1 (5 bases). CDR3 amino acids: CASSLVQGAETQYF. CDR3 DNA: TGTGCCAGCAGCTTAGTGCAGGGTGCGGAGACCCAGTACTTC.